Each of the 11 T cell receptor beta chains below was sequenced from the same sample in a study of cytomegalovirus exposure and HLA in healthy donors. The PCR employed 60 Vbeta primers together with 13 Jbeta primers. Data came from immunoSEQ multiplex PCR; TCRdb stores just in-frame clones and leaves some out. The sample records 40,000 or so clones, approximately 70% being singletons. The source material was PBMCs. These receptors all come from a man aged 40-49 years in good health and CMV-seronegative.

V gene TRBV15 combines with J gene TRBJ2-7; 7 positions match TRBD1. The CDR3 is 14 amino acids. The trim removed 0 bases at V and 7 bases at J, leaving 6 bases unmatched. The germline CDR1 and CDR2 sequences are LNHNV and YYDKDF (reference sequence). In DNA, the CDR3 is TGTGCCACCAGCAGAGACCGACAGGGAAGGGAGCAGTACTTC. This sequence encodes CATSRDRQGREQYF. Full variable domain (remainder filled in from reference TRBV15 and TRBJ2-7): DAMVIQNPRYQVTQFGKPVTLSCSQTLNHNVMYWYQQKSSQAPKLLFHYYDKDFNNEADTPDNFQSRRPNTSFCFLDIRSPGLGDTAMYLCATSRDRQGREQYFGPGTRLTVT.

This clone was observed a handful of times. The chain has TRBV5-1 and TRBJ1-1; TRBD1 matches 8 bases. The CDR3 sequence is 14 residues long. V lost 3 bases and J lost 2; bases outside the gene matches: 3. Per the germline V gene, CDR1 is SGHRS and CDR2 is YFSETQ. CDR3 nucleotides: TGCGCCAGCAGCTCACAGGGGGATAACACTGAAGCTTTCTTT. Translation gives CASSSQGDNTEAFF. The entire variable domain, with the rest obtained from reference TRBV5-1 and TRBJ1-1, is as follows: KAGVTQTPRYLIKTRGQQVTLSCSPISGHRSVSWYQQTPGQGLQFLFEYFSETQRNKGNFPGRFSGRQFSNSRSEMNVSTLELGDSALYLCASSSQGDNTEAFFGQGTRLTVV.

The rearrangement uses TRBV4-2 and TRBJ1-2, with a possible D match to TRBD1 (6 bases). CDR3 length: 15 residues. CDR1 and CDR2 from the germline V gene are LGHNA and YNFKEQ. V lost 0 bases and J lost 3, with 11 bases in between. CDR3 sequence: CASSQEGPGDYGYTF. The CDR3 DNA reads as TGTGCCAGCAGCCAAGAGGGGCCAGGGGACTATGGCTACACCTTC.

This clone is labeled medium-sized. The genes are TRBV6-5 and TRBJ1-5; tentative D call: TRBD1 (5 bases). The length of the CDR3 is 14 residues. Germline values: CDR1 MNHEY, CDR2 SVGAGI. Trimming took off 8 bases at V and 1 base at J, with 12 bases between the two ends. CDR3 in DNA: TGTGCCAGCCAGGGATCAGAGAGCAATCAGCCCCAGCATTTT. It encodes CASQGSESNQPQHF.

The sample holds a few counts of this clone. This chain joins TRBV5-1 and TRBJ2-6; D might be TRBD1 (6 bases). The CDR3 loop spans 19 amino acids. Trimming took off 3 bases at V and 4 bases at J, with 23 bases between the two ends. Germline-derived CDR1 and CDR2 are SGHRS and YFSETQ. CDR3 region: CASSSTGIEGYSGANVLTF. CDR3 nucleotide sequence: TGCGCCAGCAGCTCCACAGGGATCGAAGGCTACTCCGGGGCCAACGTCCTGACTTTC.

This clone is a singleton in its sample. V is TRBV2 and J is TRBJ1-4; the D is unclear. The germline V and J ends were trimmed by 6 bases and 6 bases, with 14 bases remaining between them. CDR1 is SNHLY and CDR2 is FYNNEI in the germline V gene. The CDR3 is made up of 14 amino acids. The CDR3 protein is CASSLSALDEKLFF. The CDR3 DNA follows: TGTGCCAGCAGCCTCAGTGCTCTCGATGAAAAACTGTTTTTT.

The chain carries TRBV25-1 and TRBJ2-2; unclear D gene. V lost 8 bases, J lost 0 bases, and 7 bases lay in between. The CDR3 sequence is 13 residues long. In germline, CDR1 is MGHDK, CDR2 SYGVNS. The CDR3 bases are TGTGCCAGCGAGACAACGAACACCGGGGAGCTGTTTTTT. This translates into CASETTNTGELFF.

The V gene is TRBV7-9, the J gene TRBJ1-4; 7 bases agree with TRBD1. Trimming removed 5 bases from V and 3 bases from J; junction bases left unmatched: 9. Germline lookup yields CDR1 SEHNR and CDR2 FQNEAQ (reference sequence). This CDR3 is built from 16 residues. DNA of the CDR3: TGTGCCAGCAGCCTAATTCGGACAGGCGCTAATGAAAAACTGTTTTTT. The encoded protein is CASSLIRTGANEKLFF.

The chain is built from TRBV5-4 and TRBJ2-7, with TRBD1 matching over 8 bases. This CDR3 is 14 amino acids long. J gave up 4 bases and V 3 bases, and 6 bases lay outside the gene matches. Germline V gives CDR1 SGHNT, CDR2 YYREEE (reference sequence). The CDR3 sequence is CASSSDRARYEQYF. CDR3 DNA sequence: TGTGCCAGCAGCTCGGACAGGGCGCGGTACGAGCAGTACTTC.

The chain uses TRBV15 and TRBJ2-3, with a tentative D call TRBD2 (6 bases). Germline V lookup: CDR1 LNHNV, CDR2 YYDKDF (reference sequence). The CDR3 has 14 residues. Trimming removed 2 bases at V and 6 bases at J, with 12 bases between. In nucleotides, the CDR3 is TGTGCCACCAGCAGACTGACTAGTTCCGATACGCAGTATTTT. Translation gives CATSRLTSSDTQYF.

V gene TRBV18 combines with J gene TRBJ2-5, with D perhaps matching TRBD1 (6 bases). CDR1 is KGHSH and CDR2 is LQKENI in the germline V gene. With 8 bases removed from V and 4 bases from J, the gap between germline ends came to 14 bases. CDR3 length: 13 amino acids. CDR3 region: CASRDTGRETQYF. The DNA for the CDR3 is TGTGCCAGCCGGGACACAGGGAGAGAGACCCAGTACTTC.